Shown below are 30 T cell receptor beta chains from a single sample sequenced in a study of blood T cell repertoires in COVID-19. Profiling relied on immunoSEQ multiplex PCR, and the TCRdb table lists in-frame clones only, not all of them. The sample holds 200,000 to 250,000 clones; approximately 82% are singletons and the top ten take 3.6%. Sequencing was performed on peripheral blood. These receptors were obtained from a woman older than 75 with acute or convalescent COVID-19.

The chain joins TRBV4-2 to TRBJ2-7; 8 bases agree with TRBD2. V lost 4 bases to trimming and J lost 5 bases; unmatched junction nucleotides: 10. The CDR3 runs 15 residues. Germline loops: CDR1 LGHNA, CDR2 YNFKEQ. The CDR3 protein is CASSLDLRGDHEQYF. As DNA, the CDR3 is TGTGCCAGCAGCCTAGACTTGCGGGGGGACCACGAGCAGTACTTC.

CDR3 in amino acids: CASSPTSANSYEQYF. CDR3 nucleotide sequence: TGTGCCAGCAGCCCAACTAGCGCCAACTCCTACGAGCAGTACTTC. The chain recombines TRBV5-4 with TRBJ2-7, with TRBD2 matching 7 bases. J gave up 0 bases and V 4 bases, and 7 bases lay outside the gene matches. CDR1 and CDR2 from the germline V gene are SGHNT and YYREEE (reference sequence). The CDR3 has 15 amino acids.

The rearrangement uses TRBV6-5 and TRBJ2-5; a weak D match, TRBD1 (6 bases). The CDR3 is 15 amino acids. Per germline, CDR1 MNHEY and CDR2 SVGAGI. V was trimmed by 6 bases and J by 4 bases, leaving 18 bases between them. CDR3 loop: CASRAILGAGETQYF. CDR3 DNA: TGTGCCAGCAGGGCGATTCTGGGGGCGGGAGAGACCCAGTACTTC.

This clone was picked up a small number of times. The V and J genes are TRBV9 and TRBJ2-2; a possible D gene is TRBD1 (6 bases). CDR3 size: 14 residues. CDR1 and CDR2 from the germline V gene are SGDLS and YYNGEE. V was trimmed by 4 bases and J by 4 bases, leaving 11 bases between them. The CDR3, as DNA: TGTGCCAGCAGCCTAGCAGGGGTCACCGGGGAGCTGTTTTTT. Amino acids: CASSLAGVTGELFF.

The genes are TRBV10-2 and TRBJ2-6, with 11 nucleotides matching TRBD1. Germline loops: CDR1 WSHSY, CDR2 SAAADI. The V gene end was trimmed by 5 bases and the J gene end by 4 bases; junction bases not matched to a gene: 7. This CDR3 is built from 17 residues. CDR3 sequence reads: CASSPDRGRPGANVLTF. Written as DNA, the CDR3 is TGCGCCAGCAGTCCGGACAGGGGGCGCCCCGGGGCCAACGTCCTGACTTTC.

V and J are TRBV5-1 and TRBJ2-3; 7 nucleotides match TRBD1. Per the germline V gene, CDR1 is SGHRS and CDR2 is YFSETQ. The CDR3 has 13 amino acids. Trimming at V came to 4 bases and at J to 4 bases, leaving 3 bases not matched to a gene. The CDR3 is CASSVGTADTQYF. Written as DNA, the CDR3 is TGCGCCAGCAGCGTCGGGACAGCAGATACGCAGTATTTT.

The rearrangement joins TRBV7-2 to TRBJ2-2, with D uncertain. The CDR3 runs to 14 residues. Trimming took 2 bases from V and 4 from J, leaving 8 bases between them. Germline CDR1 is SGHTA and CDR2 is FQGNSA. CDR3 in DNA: TGTGCCAGCAGCTTACAGGCCCTCACCGGGGAGCTGTTTTTT. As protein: CASSLQALTGELFF.

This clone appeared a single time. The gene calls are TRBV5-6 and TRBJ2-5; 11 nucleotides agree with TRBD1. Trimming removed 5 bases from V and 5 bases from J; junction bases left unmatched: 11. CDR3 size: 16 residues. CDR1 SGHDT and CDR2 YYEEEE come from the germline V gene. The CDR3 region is CASSSTGTGGWETQYF. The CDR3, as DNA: TGTGCCAGCAGTTCTACCGGGACAGGGGGATGGGAGACCCAGTACTTC.

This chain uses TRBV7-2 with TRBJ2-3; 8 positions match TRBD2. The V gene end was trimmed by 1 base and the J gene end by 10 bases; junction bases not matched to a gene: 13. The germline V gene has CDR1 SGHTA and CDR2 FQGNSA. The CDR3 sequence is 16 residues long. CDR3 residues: CASSLVPSGLAEAQYF. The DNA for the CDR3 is TGTGCCAGCAGCTTAGTGCCTAGCGGGCTGGCAGAGGCGCAGTATTTT.

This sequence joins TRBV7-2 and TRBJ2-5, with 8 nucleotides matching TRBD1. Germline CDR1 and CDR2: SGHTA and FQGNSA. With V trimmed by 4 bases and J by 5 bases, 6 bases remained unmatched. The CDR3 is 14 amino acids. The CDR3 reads CASSSRRDRETQYF. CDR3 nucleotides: TGTGCCAGCAGCTCCCGAAGGGACAGGGAGACCCAGTACTTC.

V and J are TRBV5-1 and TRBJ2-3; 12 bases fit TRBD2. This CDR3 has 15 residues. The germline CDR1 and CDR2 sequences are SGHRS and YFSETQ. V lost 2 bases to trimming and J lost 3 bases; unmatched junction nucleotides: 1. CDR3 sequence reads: CASSFLAGGTDTQYF. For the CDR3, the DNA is TGCGCCAGCAGCTTTCTAGCGGGGGGGACAGATACGCAGTATTTT.

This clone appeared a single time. The CDR3 DNA reads as TGTGCCAGCAGGCGACAGGGTCATCGGGAAAAACTGTTTTTT. Protein sequence: CASRRQGHREKLFF. J is TRBJ1-4 and V is TRBV6-5; 7 bases are a match to TRBD1. This CDR3 is 14 amino acids long. Germline V gene data show CDR1 as MNHEY and CDR2 as SVGAGI. Trimming at V came to 6 bases and at J to 8 bases, leaving 9 bases not matched to a gene.

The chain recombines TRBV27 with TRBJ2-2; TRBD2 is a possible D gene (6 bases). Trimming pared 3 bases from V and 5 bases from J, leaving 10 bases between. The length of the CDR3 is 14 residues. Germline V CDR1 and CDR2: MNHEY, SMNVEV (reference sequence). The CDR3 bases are TGTGCCAGCAGTTTCCGGGCGGGGACCGGGGAGCTGTTTTTT. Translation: CASSFRAGTGELFF.

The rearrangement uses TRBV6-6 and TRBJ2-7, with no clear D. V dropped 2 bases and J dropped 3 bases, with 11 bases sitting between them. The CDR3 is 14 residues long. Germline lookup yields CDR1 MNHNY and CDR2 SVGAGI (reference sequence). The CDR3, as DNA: TGTGCCAGCAGTTACACCGCGGCCAGCTACGAGCAGTACTTC. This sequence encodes CASSYTAASYEQYF.

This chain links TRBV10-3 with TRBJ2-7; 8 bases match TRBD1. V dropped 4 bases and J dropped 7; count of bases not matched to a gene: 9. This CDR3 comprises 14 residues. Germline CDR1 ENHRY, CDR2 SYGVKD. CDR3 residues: CAISGDQGAEEQYF. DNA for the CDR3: TGTGCCATCAGTGGGGACCAGGGGGCGGAAGAGCAGTACTTC.

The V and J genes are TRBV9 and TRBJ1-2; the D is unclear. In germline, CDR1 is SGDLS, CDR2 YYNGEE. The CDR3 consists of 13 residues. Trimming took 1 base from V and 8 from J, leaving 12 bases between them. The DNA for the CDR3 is TGTGCCAGCAGCGTATATACAGAAGGCGGCTACACCTTC. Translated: CASSVYTEGGYTF. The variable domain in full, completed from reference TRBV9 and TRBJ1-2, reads DSGVTQTPKHLITATGQRVTLRCSPRSGDLSVYWYQQSLDQGLQFLIQYYNGEERAKGNILERFSAQQFPDLHSELNLSSLELGDSALYFCASSVYTEGGYTFGSGTRLTVV.

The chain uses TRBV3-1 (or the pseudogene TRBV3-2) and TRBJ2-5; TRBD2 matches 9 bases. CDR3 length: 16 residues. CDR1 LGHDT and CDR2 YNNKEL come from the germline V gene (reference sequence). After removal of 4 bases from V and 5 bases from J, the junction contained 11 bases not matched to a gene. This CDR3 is CASSLGRAGGQETQYF. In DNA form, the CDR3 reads TGTGCCAGCAGCCTAGGGAGAGCGGGGGGCCAGGAGACCCAGTACTTC.

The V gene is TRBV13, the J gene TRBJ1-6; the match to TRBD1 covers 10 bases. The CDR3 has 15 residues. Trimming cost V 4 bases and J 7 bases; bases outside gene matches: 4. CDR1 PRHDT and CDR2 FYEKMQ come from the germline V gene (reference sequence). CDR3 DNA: TGTGCCAGCAGCTGGCGGACAGGGGGAAATTCACCCCTCCACTTT. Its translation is CASSWRTGGNSPLHF.

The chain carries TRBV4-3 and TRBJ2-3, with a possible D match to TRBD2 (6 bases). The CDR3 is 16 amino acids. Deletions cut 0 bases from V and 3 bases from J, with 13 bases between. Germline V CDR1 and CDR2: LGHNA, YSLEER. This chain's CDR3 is CASSQDPGGRTDTQYF. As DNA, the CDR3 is TGCGCCAGCAGCCAAGATCCCGGGGGTAGGACAGATACGCAGTATTTT.

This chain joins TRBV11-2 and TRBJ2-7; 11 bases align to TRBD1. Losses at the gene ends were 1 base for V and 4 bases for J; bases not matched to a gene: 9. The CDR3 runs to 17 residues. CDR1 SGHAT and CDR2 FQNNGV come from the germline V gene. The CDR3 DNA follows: TGTGCCAGCAGCTTAGGGACAGGGGGCCTAGCTTCATACGAGCAGTACTTC. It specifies CASSLGTGGLASYEQYF.

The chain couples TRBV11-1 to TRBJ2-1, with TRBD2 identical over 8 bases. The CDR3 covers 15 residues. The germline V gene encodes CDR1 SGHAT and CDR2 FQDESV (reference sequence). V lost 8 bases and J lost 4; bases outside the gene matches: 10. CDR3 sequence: CASVVGGGTYNEQFF. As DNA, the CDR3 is TGTGCCAGCGTAGTTGGCGGGGGGACTTACAATGAGCAGTTCTTC.

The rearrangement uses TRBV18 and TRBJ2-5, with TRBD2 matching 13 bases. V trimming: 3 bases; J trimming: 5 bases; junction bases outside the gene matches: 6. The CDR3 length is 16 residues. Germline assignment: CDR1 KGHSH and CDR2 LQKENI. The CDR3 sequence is CASSPGLAGAGETQYF. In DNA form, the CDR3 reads TGTGCCAGCTCACCTGGACTAGCGGGGGCCGGGGAGACCCAGTACTTC.

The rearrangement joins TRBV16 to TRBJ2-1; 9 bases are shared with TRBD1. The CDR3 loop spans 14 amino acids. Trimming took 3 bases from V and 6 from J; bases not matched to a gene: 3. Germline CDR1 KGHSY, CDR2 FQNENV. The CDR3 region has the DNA TGTGCCAGCAGCCAGGGACAGGGAGGCAATGAGCAGTTCTTC. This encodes CASSQGQGGNEQFF.

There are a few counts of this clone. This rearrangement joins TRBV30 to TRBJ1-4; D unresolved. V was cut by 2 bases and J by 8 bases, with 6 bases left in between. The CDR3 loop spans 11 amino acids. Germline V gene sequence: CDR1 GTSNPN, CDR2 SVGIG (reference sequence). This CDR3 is CAWSLREKLFF. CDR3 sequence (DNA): TGTGCCTGGAGTCTACGAGAAAAACTGTTTTTT.

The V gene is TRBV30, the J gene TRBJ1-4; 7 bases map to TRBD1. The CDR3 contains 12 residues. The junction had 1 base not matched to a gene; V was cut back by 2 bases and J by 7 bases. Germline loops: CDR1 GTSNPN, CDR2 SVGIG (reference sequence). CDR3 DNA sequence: TGTGCCTGGAGTCGACAGGGTGAAAAACTGTTTTTT. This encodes CAWSRQGEKLFF. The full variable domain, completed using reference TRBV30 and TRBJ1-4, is SQTIHQWPATLVQPVGSPLSLECTVEGTSNPNLYWYRQAAGRGLQLLFYSVGIGQISSEVPQNLSASRPQDRQFILSSKKLLLSDSGFYLCAWSRQGEKLFFGSGTQLSVL.

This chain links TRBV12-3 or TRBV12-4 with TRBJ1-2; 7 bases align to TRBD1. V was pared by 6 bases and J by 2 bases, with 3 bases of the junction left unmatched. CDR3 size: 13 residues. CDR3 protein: CASSQGQNYGYTF. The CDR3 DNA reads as TGTGCCAGCAGCCAGGGACAGAACTATGGCTACACCTTC.

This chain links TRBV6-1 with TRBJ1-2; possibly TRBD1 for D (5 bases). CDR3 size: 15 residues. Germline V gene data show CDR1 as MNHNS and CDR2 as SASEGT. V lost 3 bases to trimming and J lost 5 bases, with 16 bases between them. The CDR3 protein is CASSDRTSLIYGYTF. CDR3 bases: TGTGCCAGCAGTGACCGGACATCTCTCATATATGGCTACACCTTC.

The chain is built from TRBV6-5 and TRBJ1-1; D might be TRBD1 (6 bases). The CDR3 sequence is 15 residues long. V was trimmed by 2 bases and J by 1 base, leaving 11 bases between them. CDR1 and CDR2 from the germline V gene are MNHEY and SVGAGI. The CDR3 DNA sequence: TGTGCCAGCAGTTACGGGGGACATTCGAACACTGAAGCTTTCTTT. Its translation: CASSYGGHSNTEAFF.

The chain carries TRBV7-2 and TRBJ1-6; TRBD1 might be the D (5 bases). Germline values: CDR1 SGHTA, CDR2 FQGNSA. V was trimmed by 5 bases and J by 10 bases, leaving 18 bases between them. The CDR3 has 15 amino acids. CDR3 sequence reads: CASSPVAGIDSPLHF. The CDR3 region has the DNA TGTGCCAGCAGCCCCGTCGCAGGGATTGACTCACCCCTCCACTTT.

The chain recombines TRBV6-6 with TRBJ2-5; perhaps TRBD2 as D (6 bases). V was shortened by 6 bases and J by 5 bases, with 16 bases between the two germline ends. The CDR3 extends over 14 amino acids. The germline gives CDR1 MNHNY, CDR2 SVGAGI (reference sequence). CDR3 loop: CASSQTGGWETQYF. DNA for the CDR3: TGTGCCAGCAGCCAGACTGGGGGGTGGGAGACCCAGTACTTC.